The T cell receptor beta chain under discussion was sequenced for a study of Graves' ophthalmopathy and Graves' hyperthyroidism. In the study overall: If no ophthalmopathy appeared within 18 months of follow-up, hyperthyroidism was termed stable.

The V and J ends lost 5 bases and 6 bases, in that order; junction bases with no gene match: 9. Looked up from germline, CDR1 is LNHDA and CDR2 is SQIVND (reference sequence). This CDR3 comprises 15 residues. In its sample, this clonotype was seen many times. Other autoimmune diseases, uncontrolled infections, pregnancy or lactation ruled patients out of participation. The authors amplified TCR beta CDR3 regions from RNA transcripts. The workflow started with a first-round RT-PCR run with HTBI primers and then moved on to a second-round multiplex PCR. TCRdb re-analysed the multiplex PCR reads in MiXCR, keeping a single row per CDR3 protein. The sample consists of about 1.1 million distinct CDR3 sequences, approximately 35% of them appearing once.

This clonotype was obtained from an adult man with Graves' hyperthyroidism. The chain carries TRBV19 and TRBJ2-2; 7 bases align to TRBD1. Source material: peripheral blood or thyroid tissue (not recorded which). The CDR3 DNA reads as TGTGCCAGTAGTCCGACTCGACAGGGCGCCGGGGAGCTGTTTTTT. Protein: CASSPTRQGAGELFF.